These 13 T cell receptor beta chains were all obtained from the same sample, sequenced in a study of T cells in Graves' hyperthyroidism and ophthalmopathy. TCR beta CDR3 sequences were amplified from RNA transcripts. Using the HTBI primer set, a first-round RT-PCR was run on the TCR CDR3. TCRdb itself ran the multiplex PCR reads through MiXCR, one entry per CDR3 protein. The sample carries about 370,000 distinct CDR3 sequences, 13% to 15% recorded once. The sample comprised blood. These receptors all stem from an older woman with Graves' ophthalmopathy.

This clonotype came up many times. The CDR3 sequence: CAISESTSGAGTDTQYF. The CDR3 DNA follows: TGTGCCATCAGTGAGTCCACTAGCGGAGCTGGCACAGATACGCAGTATTTT. J is TRBJ2-3 and V is TRBV10-3; TRBD2 aligns across 8 bases. This CDR3 is 17 amino acids long. Trimming at V came to 0 bases and at J to 1 base, leaving 6 bases not matched to a gene. Germline V gene data show CDR1 as ENHRY and CDR2 as SYGVKD.

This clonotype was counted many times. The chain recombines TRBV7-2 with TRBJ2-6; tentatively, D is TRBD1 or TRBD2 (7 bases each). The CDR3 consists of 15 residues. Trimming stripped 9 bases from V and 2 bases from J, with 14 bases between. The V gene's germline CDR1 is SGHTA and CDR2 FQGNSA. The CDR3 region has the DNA TGTGCCAGTGCCAGGGGGGGGGCTGGGGCCAACGTCCTGACTTTC. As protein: CASARGGAGANVLTF.

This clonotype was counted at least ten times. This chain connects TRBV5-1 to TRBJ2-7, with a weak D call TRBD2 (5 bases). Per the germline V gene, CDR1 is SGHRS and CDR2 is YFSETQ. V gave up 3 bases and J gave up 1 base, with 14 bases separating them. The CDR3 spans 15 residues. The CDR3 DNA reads TGCGCCAGCAGCTCCACCGTGAGCGGTTCCTACGAGCAGTACTTC. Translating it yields CASSSTVSGSYEQYF.

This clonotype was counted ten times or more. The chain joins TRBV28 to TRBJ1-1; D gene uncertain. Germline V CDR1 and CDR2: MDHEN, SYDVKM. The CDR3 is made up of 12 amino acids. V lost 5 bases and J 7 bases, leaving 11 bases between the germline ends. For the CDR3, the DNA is TGTGCCAGCAGTCAGCGGCCCGGTGAAGCTTTCTTT. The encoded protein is CASSQRPGEAFF.

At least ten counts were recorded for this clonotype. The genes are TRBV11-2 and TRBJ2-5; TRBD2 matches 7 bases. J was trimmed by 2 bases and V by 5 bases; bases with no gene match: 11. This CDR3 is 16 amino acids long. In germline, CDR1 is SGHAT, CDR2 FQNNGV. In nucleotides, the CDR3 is TGTGCCAGCAGCCCCCGGGGCGGGAGAAATCAAGAGACCCAGTACTTC. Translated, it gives CASSPRGGRNQETQYF.

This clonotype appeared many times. Written as DNA, the CDR3 is TGTGCCAGCAGCCAAGATACTATCCGACCCCAGTACTTC. Its translation is CASSQDTIRPQYF. The chain couples TRBV3-1 to TRBJ2-5; the D is unclear. The CDR3 has 13 amino acids. V lost 0 bases and J lost 9, with 11 bases in between. CDR1 is LGHDT and CDR2 is YNNKEL in the germline V gene (reference sequence).

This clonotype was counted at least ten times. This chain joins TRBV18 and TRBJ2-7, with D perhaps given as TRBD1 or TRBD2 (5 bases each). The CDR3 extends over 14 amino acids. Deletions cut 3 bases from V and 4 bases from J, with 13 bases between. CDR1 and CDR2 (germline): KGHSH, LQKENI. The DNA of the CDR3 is TGTGCCAGCTCACCCTCCGGGACGGCTTACGAGCAGTACTTC. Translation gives CASSPSGTAYEQYF.

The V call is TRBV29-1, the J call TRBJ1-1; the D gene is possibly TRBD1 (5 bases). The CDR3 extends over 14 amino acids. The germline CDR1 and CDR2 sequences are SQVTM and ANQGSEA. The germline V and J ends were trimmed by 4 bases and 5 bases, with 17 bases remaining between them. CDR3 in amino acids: CSVVGGGGGTEAFF. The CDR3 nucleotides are TGCAGCGTTGTGGGGGGGGGAGGTGGAACTGAAGCTTTCTTT.

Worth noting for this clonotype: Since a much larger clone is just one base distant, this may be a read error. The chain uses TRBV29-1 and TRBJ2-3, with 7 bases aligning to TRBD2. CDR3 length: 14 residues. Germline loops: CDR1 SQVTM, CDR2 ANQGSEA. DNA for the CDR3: TGCAGCGTTGAGTCTAGCGGAAGCACAGATATGCAGTATTTT. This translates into CSVESSGSTDMQYF.

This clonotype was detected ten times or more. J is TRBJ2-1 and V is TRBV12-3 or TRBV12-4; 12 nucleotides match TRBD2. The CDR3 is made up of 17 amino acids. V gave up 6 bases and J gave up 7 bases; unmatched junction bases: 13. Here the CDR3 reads CASSPLGLAGGSNEQFF. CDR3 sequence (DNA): TGTGCCAGCAGCCCCCTAGGGCTAGCGGGAGGGTCGAATGAGCAGTTCTTC.

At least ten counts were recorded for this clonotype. CDR3 bases: TGTGCCAGCTCACCACAGCAGGCTCAGCCCCAGCATTTT. It translates to CASSPQQAQPQHF. J is TRBJ1-5 and V is TRBV18; D is unclear. V lost 1 base and J lost 6, with 7 bases in between. The V gene's germline CDR1 is KGHSH and CDR2 LQKENI. The CDR3 is made up of 13 amino acids.

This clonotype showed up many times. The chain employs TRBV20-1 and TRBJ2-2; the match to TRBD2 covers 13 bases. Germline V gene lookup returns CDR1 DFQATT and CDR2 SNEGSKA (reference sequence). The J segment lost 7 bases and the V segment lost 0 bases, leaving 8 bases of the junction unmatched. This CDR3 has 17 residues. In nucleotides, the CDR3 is TGCAGTGCTAGAGACGGGCGTACTAGCGGGAGGGACGGGGAGCTGTTTTTT. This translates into CSARDGRTSGRDGELFF.

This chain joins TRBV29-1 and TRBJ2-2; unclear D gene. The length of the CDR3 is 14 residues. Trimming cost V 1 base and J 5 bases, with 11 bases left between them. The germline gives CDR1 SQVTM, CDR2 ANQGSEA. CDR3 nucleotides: TGCAGCGTTGAAGTAGGTGCCGGGACCGGGGAGCTGTTTTTT. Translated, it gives CSVEVGAGTGELFF.